The T cell receptor (beta chain) described here comes from a study of shared clonotypes between healthy human individuals. Germline trimming cut 7 bases from V and 3 bases from J; bases unmatched to any gene: 11. The CDR3 covers 15 residues. The germline CDR1 and CDR2 sequences are SGHTA and FQGNSA. Clones were sequenced by immunoSEQ multiplex PCR, and TCRdb holds only the in-frame ones, with some missing. This sample yields around 2.3 million clones, of which approximately 95% are seen a single time; approximately 0.13% belongs to the top ten. The specimen sequenced was naive CD4+ T cells sorted from blood. Documented subset: CD45RA+ positively selected. The rearrangement uses TRBV7-2 and TRBJ2-7; 8 nucleotides align to TRBD2. The receptor was derived from a man aged 18 to 29 in good health. The CDR3 region is CASTSGVAGFYEQYF. The CDR3 DNA follows: TGTGCCAGCACCTCCGGAGTAGCGGGGTTCTACGAGCAGTACTTC.